This T cell receptor beta chain was sequenced during a study of T cells after yellow fever vaccination. Study results and caveats: Post-booster repertoires contained most primary-vaccination clones again (approximately 95% CD4, about 88% CD8). Compared with primary, the secondary response was weaker and peaked at day 5, not 15. Overall, a small share of clonotypes was seen in both CD4 and CD8 compartments.

V dropped 4 bases and J dropped 4; count of bases not matched to a gene: 7. From germline, CDR1 is KGHSH and CDR2 LQKENI. CDR3 length: 16 residues. This clonotype was seen more than once but under ten times. Its target is unknown. By 5'RACE template switching, TCR cDNA was produced, with a universal primer site and UMIs added in the process. TCRdb passed the 5' RACE reads through MiXCR, listing each CDR3 protein once. The profile shows around 610,000 distinct CDR3 sequences, roughly 12% of them singletons. The sequence was obtained from a man younger than 40 who received the YFV17D yellow fever vaccine. Sample: PBMCs, taken on the day of the yellow fever booster vaccination. The genes are TRBV18 and TRBJ2-3; 11 bases are a match to TRBD2. This CDR3 is CASSQNVAGGADTQYF. CDR3 nucleotides: TGTGCCAGCTCACAAAACGTAGCGGGAGGGGCAGATACGCAGTATTTT.